Below, one T cell receptor beta chain is given with its context. The record originates from a study of blood T cell repertoires in COVID-19. Original handling: Estimation of nucleated cell counts was performed using reference gene primer amplification. Profiling relied on immunoSEQ multiplex PCR, and the TCRdb table lists in-frame clones only, not all of them. V and J calls and clone size are given by that table; D and trimming were obtained from the DNA. In the table there are over 200,000 clones, about 84% of which are singletons. The germline V gene encodes CDR1 SQVTM and CDR2 ANQGSEA. V shed 0 bases and J shed 7 bases, with 21 bases lying between them. This CDR3 is built from 16 residues. Across under 25 US areas, participants ranged in age from about 18 to 90 years.

The V and J genes are TRBV29-1 and TRBJ1-1; unclear D gene. Sequencing was carried out using PBMCs or T cells enriched from blood (not recorded which). The TCR originated in a man aged 60 to 69 who had recovered from COVID-19. CDR3 sequence: CSVEDQSGYALDEAFF. In nucleotides, the CDR3 is TGCAGCGTTGAAGATCAGTCCGGATATGCCCTAGATGAAGCTTTCTTT.